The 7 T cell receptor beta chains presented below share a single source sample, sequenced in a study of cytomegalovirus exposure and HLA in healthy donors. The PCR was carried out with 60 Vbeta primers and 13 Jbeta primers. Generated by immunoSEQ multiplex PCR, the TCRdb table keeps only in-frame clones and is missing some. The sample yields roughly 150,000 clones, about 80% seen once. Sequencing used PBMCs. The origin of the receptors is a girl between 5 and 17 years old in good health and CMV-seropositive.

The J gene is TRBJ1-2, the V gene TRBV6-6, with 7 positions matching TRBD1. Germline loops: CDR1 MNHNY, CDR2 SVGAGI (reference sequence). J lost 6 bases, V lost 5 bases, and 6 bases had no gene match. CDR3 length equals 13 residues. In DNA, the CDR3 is TGTGCCAGCAGTCTCGGGACAGCTGATGGCTACACCTTC. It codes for CASSLGTADGYTF.

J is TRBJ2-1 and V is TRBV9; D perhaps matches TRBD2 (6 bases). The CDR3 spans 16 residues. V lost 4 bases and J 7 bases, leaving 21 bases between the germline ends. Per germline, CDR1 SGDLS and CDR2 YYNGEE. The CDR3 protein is CASSHPSREVGNEQFF. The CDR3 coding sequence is TGTGCCAGCAGCCACCCGTCTAGGGAGGTTGGGAATGAGCAGTTCTTC.

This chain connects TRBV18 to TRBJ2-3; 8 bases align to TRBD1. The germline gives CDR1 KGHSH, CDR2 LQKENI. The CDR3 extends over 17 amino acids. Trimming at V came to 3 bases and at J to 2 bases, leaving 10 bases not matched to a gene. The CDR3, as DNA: TGTGCCAGCTCACCTACCCTGGACAGGGCACTCACAGATACGCAGTATTTT. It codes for CASSPTLDRALTDTQYF.

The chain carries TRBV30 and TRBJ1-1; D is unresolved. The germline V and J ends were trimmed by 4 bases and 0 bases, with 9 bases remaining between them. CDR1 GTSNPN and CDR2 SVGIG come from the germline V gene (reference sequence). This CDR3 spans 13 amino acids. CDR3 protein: CAWIGLMNTEAFF. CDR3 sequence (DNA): TGTGCCTGGATAGGACTCATGAACACTGAAGCTTTCTTT.

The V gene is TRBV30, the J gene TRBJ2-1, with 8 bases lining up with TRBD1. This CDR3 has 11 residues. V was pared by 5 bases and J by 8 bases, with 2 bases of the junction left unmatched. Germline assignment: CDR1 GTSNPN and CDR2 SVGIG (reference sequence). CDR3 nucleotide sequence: TGTGCCTGGGGACAGGGACATGAGCAGTTCTTC. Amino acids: CAWGQGHEQFF. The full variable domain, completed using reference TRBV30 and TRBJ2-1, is SQTIHQWPATLVQPVGSPLSLECTVEGTSNPNLYWYRQAAGRGLQLLFYSVGIGQISSEVPQNLSASRPQDRQFILSSKKLLLSDSGFYLCAWGQGHEQFFGPGTRLTVL.

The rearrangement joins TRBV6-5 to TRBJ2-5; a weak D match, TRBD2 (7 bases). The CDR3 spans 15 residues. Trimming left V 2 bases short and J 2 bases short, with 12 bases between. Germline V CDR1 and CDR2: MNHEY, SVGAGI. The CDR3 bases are TGTGCCAGCAGTTACGCGGGGGCGATACAAGAGACCCAGTACTTC. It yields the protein CASSYAGAIQETQYF.

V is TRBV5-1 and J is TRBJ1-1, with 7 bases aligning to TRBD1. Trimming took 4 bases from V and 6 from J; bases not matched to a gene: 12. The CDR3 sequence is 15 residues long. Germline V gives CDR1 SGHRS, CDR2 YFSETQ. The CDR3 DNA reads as TGCGCCAGCAGCCAAGACAGGGCGCGGGCGTCTGAAGCTTTCTTT. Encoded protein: CASSQDRARASEAFF. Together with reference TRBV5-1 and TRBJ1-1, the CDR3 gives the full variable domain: KAGVTQTPRYLIKTRGQQVTLSCSPISGHRSVSWYQQTPGQGLQFLFEYFSETQRNKGNFPGRFSGRQFSNSRSEMNVSTLELGDSALYLCASSQDRARASEAFFGQGTRLTVV.